The 14 T cell receptor beta chains listed next were all sequenced from one sample in a study of blood T cells in healthy people across ages. Primed by a sample-barcoded 5' primer and a J-beta primer mix, a second PCR proceeded for roughly 6 to 12 cycles. TCRdb independently ran MiXCR on the 5' RACE reads; one entry per CDR3 protein. The profile shows approximately 850,000 distinct CDR3 sequences, around 42% of them singletons. The source material was blood. These receptors were obtained from a man aged 55 to 70 in good health.

The chain uses TRBV20-1 and TRBJ2-7; 7 nucleotides line up with TRBD1. V dropped 5 bases and J dropped 1; count of bases not matched to a gene: 2. The V gene's germline CDR1 is DFQATT and CDR2 SNEGSKA (reference sequence). The CDR3 totals 12 residues. CDR3 sequence: CSAQGQSYEQYF. The CDR3, as DNA: TGCAGTGCTCAGGGACAGTCCTACGAGCAGTACTTC.

The J gene is TRBJ2-2, the V gene TRBV6-5; weak D call: TRBD2 (6 bases). The germline gives CDR1 MNHEY, CDR2 SVGAGI. V lost 5 bases and J lost 6, with 16 bases in between. This CDR3 region has 15 residues. CDR3 nucleotides: TGTGCCAGCAGTCAATGGACTACCCCGGCCGGGGAGCTGTTTTTT. Translated: CASSQWTTPAGELFF.

The rearrangement joins TRBV4-3 to TRBJ2-1; tentatively, D is TRBD1 or TRBD2 (5 bases each). Germline assignment: CDR1 LGHNA and CDR2 YSLEER. Deletions cut 0 bases from V and 8 bases from J, with 14 bases between. The CDR3 is made up of 15 amino acids. The chain's CDR3 is CASSQEMWGRHEQFF. CDR3 nucleotide sequence: TGCGCCAGCAGCCAAGAAATGTGGGGACGACATGAGCAGTTCTTC.

CDR3 nucleotide sequence: TGTGCCAGCAGATGGACCGCGAACACTGAAGCTTTCTTT. Translating it yields CASRWTANTEAFF. The chain links TRBV6-6 to TRBJ1-1; D is undetermined. This CDR3 has 13 amino acids. V lost 6 bases, J lost 1 base, and 9 bases lay in between. Per germline, CDR1 MNHNY and CDR2 SVGAGI (reference sequence).

The chain couples TRBV20-1 to TRBJ1-2, with 10 bases identical to TRBD1. The CDR3 runs 13 residues. The germline V gene has CDR1 DFQATT and CDR2 SNEGSKA (reference sequence). V shed 4 bases and J 3 bases; nucleotides not matched to a gene: 2. The CDR3 DNA is TGCAGTGCTATCGGACAGGGGGACTATGGCTACACCTTC. Amino acids: CSAIGQGDYGYTF.

In its sample, this clonotype was seen many times. A read error may produce the germline difference seen at one junction end. The chain carries TRBV5-1 and TRBJ2-2, with D unresolved. CDR3 length equals 12 residues. Looked up from germline, CDR1 is SGHRS and CDR2 is YFSETQ. This CDR3 reads CASSLNTGELFF. CDR3 nucleotide sequence: TGTGCCAGCAGTTTAAACACCGGGGAGCTGTTTTTT.

The V gene is TRBV18, the J gene TRBJ2-3, with 9 bases matching TRBD1. CDR1 and CDR2 from the germline V gene are KGHSH and LQKENI. J was trimmed by 4 bases and V by 6 bases; bases with no gene match: 14. The CDR3 sequence is 17 residues long. This CDR3 is CASSPVGGTGFPDTQYF. CDR3 bases: TGTGCCAGCTCGCCCGTGGGCGGGACAGGGTTTCCAGATACGCAGTATTTT. Looking up the rest from reference TRBV18 and TRBJ2-3 gives the full variable domain: NAGVMQNPRHLVRRRGQEARLRCSPMKGHSHVYWYRQLPEEGLKFMVYLQKENIIDESGMPKERFSAEFPKEGPSILRIQQVVRGDSAAYFCASSPVGGTGFPDTQYFGPGTRLTVL.

V usage is TRBV29-1 and J usage is TRBJ2-1; D unclear. This CDR3 comprises 16 residues. Germline CDR1 is SQVTM and CDR2 is ANQGSEA. V was shortened by 3 bases and J by 4 bases, with 19 bases between the two germline ends. CDR3 sequence reads: CSVDKPARQTYNEQFF. The CDR3 region has the DNA TGCAGCGTTGATAAGCCCGCCCGGCAGACGTACAATGAGCAGTTCTTC.

The table lists this clonotype with a few counts. J is TRBJ1-6 and V is TRBV12-3 or TRBV12-4; TRBD1 matches at 9 bases. The V gene end was trimmed by 6 bases and the J gene end by 4 bases; junction bases not matched to a gene: 4. The length of the CDR3 is 15 residues. DNA for the CDR3: TGTGCCAGCAGAGCCGGGACAGGGTATAATTCACCCCTCCACTTT. Translating it yields CASRAGTGYNSPLHF.

This clonotype was seen just once. The chain couples TRBV6-2 or TRBV6-3 to TRBJ1-1; D ambiguous. Per germline, CDR1 MNHEY and CDR2 SVGEGT. V was trimmed by 6 bases and J by 3 bases, leaving 14 bases between them. The CDR3 loop spans 14 amino acids. The CDR3, as DNA: TGTGCCAGCAGCCCTGCGGGGAAGGACACTGAAGCTTTCTTT. Its protein product is CASSPAGKDTEAFF.

This clonotype was seen only a few times. The chain is built from TRBV9 and TRBJ1-1; 7 bases align to TRBD1. The ends lost 4 bases at V and 6 bases at J; junction bases unmatched: 6. The CDR3 has 13 residues. Germline-derived CDR1 and CDR2 are SGDLS and YYNGEE. The CDR3 nucleotides are TGTGCCAGCAGCAGACAGGGAATCCCTGAAGCTTTCTTT. It translates to CASSRQGIPEAFF.

The chain carries TRBV6-6 and TRBJ1-4, with 11 positions matching TRBD1. V lost 6 bases and J lost 7; bases outside the gene matches: 1. Germline loops: CDR1 MNHNY, CDR2 SVGAGI (reference sequence). The CDR3 consists of 13 residues. Here the CDR3 DNA reads TGTGCCAGCAGGGGGACAGGGGGTGAAAAACTGTTTTTT. Translating it yields CASRGTGGEKLFF.

The chain joins TRBV6-4 to TRBJ2-1; 10 nucleotides line up with TRBD2. The trim removed 11 bases at V and 9 bases at J, leaving 19 bases unmatched. Germline V gene lookup returns CDR1 MRHNA and CDR2 SNTAGT. CDR3 length: 16 amino acids. The CDR3, as DNA: TGTGCCGGAGCCTACAGGGCTAGCGGGAGATCTATTGAGCAGTTCTTC. As protein: CAGAYRASGRSIEQFF.

The chain recombines TRBV10-3 with TRBJ2-7; D possibly corresponds to TRBD1 (7 bases). CDR3 length: 15 amino acids. V gave up 3 bases and J gave up 0 bases, with 12 bases separating them. Per germline, CDR1 ENHRY and CDR2 SYGVKD. The CDR3 DNA reads as TGTGCCATCAGTGACGGAGGGGACAGCTCCTACGAGCAGTACTTC. Translation: CAISDGGDSSYEQYF.